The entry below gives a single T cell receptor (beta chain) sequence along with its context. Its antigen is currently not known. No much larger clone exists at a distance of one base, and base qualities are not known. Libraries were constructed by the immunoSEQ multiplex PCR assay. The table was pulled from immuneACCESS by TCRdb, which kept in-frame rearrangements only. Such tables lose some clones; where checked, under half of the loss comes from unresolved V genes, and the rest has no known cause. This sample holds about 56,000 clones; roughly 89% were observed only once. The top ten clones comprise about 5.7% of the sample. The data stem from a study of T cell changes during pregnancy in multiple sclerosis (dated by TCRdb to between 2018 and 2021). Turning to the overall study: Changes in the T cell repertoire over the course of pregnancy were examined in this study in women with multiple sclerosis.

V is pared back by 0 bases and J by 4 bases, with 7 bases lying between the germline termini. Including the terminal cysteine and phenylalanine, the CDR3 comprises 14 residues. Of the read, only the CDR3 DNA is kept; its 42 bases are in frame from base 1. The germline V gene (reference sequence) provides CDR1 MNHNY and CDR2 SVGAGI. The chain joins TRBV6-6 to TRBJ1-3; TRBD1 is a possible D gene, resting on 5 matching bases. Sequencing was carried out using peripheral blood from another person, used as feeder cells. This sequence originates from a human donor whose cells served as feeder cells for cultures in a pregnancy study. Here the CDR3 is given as CASSYSRGGNTIYF. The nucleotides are TGTGCCAGCAGTTACTCCCGGGGGGGAAACACCATATATTTT.